A selection of T cell receptor beta chains follows, all from one sample in a study of cytomegalovirus exposure and HLA in healthy donors. TCRdb's copy holds only in-frame clones and misses some; the assay was immunoSEQ multiplex PCR. The sample lists 75,000 to 90,000 clones, roughly 80% occurring once. What was sequenced was PBMCs. These receptors were collected from a man aged 35 to 55 in good health and CMV-seronegative. CDR3s leave out the opening cysteine and the closing phenylalanine or tryptophan. A D gene is named only where the DNA matches it firmly. Some rows have no size entry. The others give once, few or many, or a class for an expanded clone.

size	V	D	J	CDR3
NA	TRBV27	TRBD1	TRBJ2-7	ASSPWDSSWEQY
medium-sized	TRBV15	NA	TRBJ1-1	ATSRDQPGGAF
NA	TRBV15	TRBD1	TRBJ2-1	ATSRGTYDRGSYNEQF
few	TRBV9	TRBD2	TRBJ2-3	ASSVDVGTSGDTQY
once	TRBV7-9	NA	TRBJ1-3	ASSLSVNSGNTIY
few	TRBV28	TRBD2	TRBJ2-5	AIRPGREFRETQY
NA	TRBV19	NA	TRBJ2-2	ASSMTGKNTGELF
NA	TRBV2	NA	TRBJ2-7	ASSRVAGSYEQY
NA	TRBV11-2	TRBD2	TRBJ2-1	ASSLGAGGGYNEQF
NA	TRBV28	NA	TRBJ1-3	SSSTVPSGNTIY
NA	TRBV14	TRBD2	TRBJ2-5	ASSQGLARPETQY
NA	TRBV6-1	NA	TRBJ2-7	ASSVWQGSYEQY
NA	TRBV30	NA	NA	AWTRLRYEQY
NA	TRBV28	TRBD2	TRBJ2-1	ASSPSRTSYPNEQF
NA	TRBV19	TRBD1	TRBJ1-1	ASAATGVSNTEAF
NA	TRBV7-3	TRBD2	TRBJ2-1	ASSRLGLAGDNEQF
NA	TRBV10-3	TRBD2	TRBJ2-2	AISDGGSQGGELF
NA	TRBV9	TRBD2	NA	ASDQDPPSGVYEQY
once	TRBV11-2	NA	TRBJ1-1	ASSLIGSGTEAF
few	TRBV19	TRBD2	TRBJ2-1	ASSIFSGRDEQF
NA	TRBV9	NA	TRBJ2-2	ASSVDEGRPTGELF
NA	TRBV29-1	TRBD2	TRBJ2-5	SVEEDRASGRRGETQY
NA	TRBV7-8	NA	TRBJ1-2	ASSLVTGRGGYT
NA	TRBV14	NA	TRBJ2-3	ASSQAGLVDTQY
once	TRBV9	TRBD2	TRBJ2-5	ASSPGAGIFETQY
NA	TRBV25-1	NA	TRBJ2-5	ASSGGERETQY
NA	TRBV4-1	TRBD1	TRBJ1-3	ASSQRTGGISTENTIY
NA	TRBV7-9	TRBD2	TRBJ2-7	SSSSGGGGRASFEQY
NA	TRBV18	NA	TRBJ2-2	ASSPPQGGTGELF
NA	TRBV10-1	NA	TRBJ2-1	ASSVKGHNEQF
NA	TRBV29-1	TRBD2	TRBJ2-5	SVGASGETQY
NA	TRBV5-1	TRBD2	TRBJ2-2	ASSLRAGADTGELF
NA	TRBV7-8	TRBD2	TRBJ2-7	ASSSGLAGYEQY
NA	TRBV30	NA	TRBJ1-1	AWTRTLNTEAF
NA	TRBV13	TRBD2	TRBJ2-3	ASSLREEGDTQY
NA	TRBV29-1	TRBD1	TRBJ1-2	SVALGQGAKGYT
NA	TRBV21-1	NA	TRBJ1-1	ASSSKGAIRNTEAF
once	TRBV27	NA	TRBJ2-7	ASSRSGFYEQY
NA	TRBV7-2	TRBD2	TRBJ2-2	ASSMTSGNTGELF
once	TRBV7-2	NA	TRBJ2-5	ASSFSRGAGETQY
NA	TRBV7-3	TRBD1	TRBJ1-1	ASSLKGARGNTEAF
NA	TRBV4-3	NA	TRBJ1-2	ASSQGFQGRKYNYGYT
NA	TRBV7-2	TRBD1	TRBJ2-2	ASRDRVSPGELF
NA	TRBV5-6	TRBD1	TRBJ2-7	ASSPGQGDTYEQY
NA	TRBV5-5	NA	TRBJ2-7	ASSSNRDNSYEQY
NA	TRBV4-2	NA	TRBJ2-3	ASSQARGDTQY
NA	TRBV21-1	NA	TRBJ2-2	ASGTGEATGELF
NA	TRBV7-3	TRBD2	TRBJ2-3	ASSGAGSTDTQY